This T cell receptor (beta chain) was recorded in a study of blood T cell repertoires in COVID-19 (dated by TCRdb to the early 2020s). About the study as a whole: Samples covering the acute and convalescent phases of COVID-19 were provided by collaborators in the United States, Italy and Spain. Where HLA class I and class II types were available, the types were taken from metadata supplied by the sample provider, not from assay-based typing. The repertoires were made available in a free public database intended to serve as a resource for research on the immune response to SARS-CoV-2. The prospective study material was composed of cDNA or gDNA derived from T cells, B-cell-depleted T cells, or PBMCs. Subjects who had been exposed to COVID-19, were actively infected with it, or had recovered from it provided the deeply sampled blood TCRbeta repertoires that made up the dataset. A de-identified subject ID, COVID-19 status, age in years and sex were almost always included in the sample metadata. The samples were drawn from two sources: the first 160 participants of the ongoing ImmuneRACE study, and over 1,000 subjects contributed by 6 global collaborators.

Comment on this clone: The specificity of this receptor is unknown. No clone much larger than this one lies a single base away; base qualities are absent.

The immunoSEQ Assay, a bias-controlled multiplex PCR, was used to amplify TCRbeta CDR3 regions from genomic DNA. The authors' pipeline ran thus. Within the assay, amplification of reference gene primers was used to estimate how many nucleated cells each sample contained. Sequence reads were collapsed and filtered to measure the absolute abundance of every unique TCRbeta CDR3 rearrangement. For each sample, productive Simpson clonality was calculated as the square root of Simpson's diversity index over productive rearrangements. TCRdb provides this immuneACCESS table in a form limited to in-frame rearrangements. Some clones are lacking; in checked studies, under half of them reflect an unresolved V gene, and why the rest are absent is not known. The DNA gave D and trimming, while V, J and clone size come from that table. The sample contains about 53,000 clones, 70% to 90% of them found a single time. The ten biggest clones cover approximately 2.6% of the sample.

The germline V gene supplies CDR1 SNHLY and CDR2 FYNNEI. From the cysteine up to the phenylalanine, the CDR3 has a length of 15 residues. Only the CDR3 DNA stays, 45 bases, in frame from base 1. V is shortened by 2 bases, J by 8 bases, and the region joining them spans 15 bases. Collaborating institutions collected whole blood in K2EDTA tubes following their own protocols. Collaborator samples were shipped for TCRbeta analysis as frozen whole blood, isolated PBMCs, or DNA extracted from either sample type. The research as a whole found: How much clinical and demographic metadata was included differed by source and by participant, and the metadata was provided uncurated.

The sample was peripheral blood. The receptor comes from a man older than 75 with acute or convalescent COVID-19. The V and J genes are TRBV2 and TRBJ1-4; TRBD1 is perhaps the D gene, given 5 matching bases. The DNA sequence is TGTGCCAGCAGTGAATTGGGGACTTTAGGGGAAAAACTGTTTTTT. Translated, it gives CASSELGTLGEKLFF.